Listed below are T cell receptor beta chains from one sample, sequenced in a study of T cells after yellow fever vaccination. TCRdb re-called the 5' RACE reads through MiXCR, storing one row per CDR3 protein. The sample contains approximately 300,000 distinct CDR3 sequences, 13% of which appear only once. The source material was CD4+ T cells sorted from PBMCs, sampled 45 days after the yellow fever booster vaccination. Receptor source: a man aged 25 to 40 who received the YFV17D yellow fever vaccine. CDR3s include the opening cysteine and the closing phenylalanine or tryptophan. A D gene is named only where the DNA matches it firmly. Expanded clones get a size class; other rows say once, few or many, or leave the size out.

>TRBV29-1|NA|12|TRBJ2-7|few
CSVGGVGSEQYF
TGCAGCGTTGGGGGGGTTGGTTCCGAGCAGTACTTC
>TRBV15|TRBD1|15|TRBJ2-3|NA
CATSRAGTGGNTQYF
TGTGCCACCAGCAGGGCCGGGACAGGGGGCAATACGCAGTATTTT
>TRBV5-4|TRBD2|15|TRBJ2-7|NA
CASSLGVAGSYEQYF
TGTGCCAGCAGCTTGGGGGTAGCGGGAAGCTACGAGCAGTACTTC
>TRBV7-3|NA|14|TRBJ2-1|NA
CASSPPGPYNEQFF
TGTGCCAGCAGCCCACCTGGGCCCTACAATGAGCAGTTCTTC
>TRBV2|NA|11|TRBJ1-2|many
CAHHRDYGYTF
TGTGCCCATCACAGGGACTATGGCTACACCTTC
>TRBV18|NA|12|TRBJ2-2|few
CASSRVLSELFF
TGTGCCAGCTCAAGGGTCCTATCGGAGCTGTTTTTT
>TRBV12-3/TRBV12-4|NA|12|TRBJ2-1|few
CASSRYGNEQFF
TGTGCCAGCAGTCGCTATGGCAATGAGCAGTTCTTC
>TRBV7-2|NA|17|TRBJ2-7|NA
CASSLGPPLLGSYEQYF
TGTGCCAGCAGCTTAGGTCCGCCTTTATTGGGCTCCTACGAGCAGTACTTC
>TRBV7-2|NA|16|TRBJ1-4|NA
CASSLGPGQGNEKLFF
TGTGCCAGCAGCTTAGGTCCAGGGCAGGGGAATGAAAAACTGTTTTTT
>TRBV6-1|NA|13|TRBJ2-3|NA
CASFRLALDTQYF
TGTGCCAGCTTTCGCCTGGCCTTAGATACGCAGTATTTT
>TRBV5-1|NA|14|TRBJ2-1|NA
CASSSHAPGTEQFF
TGCGCCAGCAGTTCGCACGCCCCAGGGACTGAGCAGTTCTTC
>TRBV29-1|NA|11|TRBJ1-1|NA
CSVEEAGAAFF
TGCAGCGTTGAAGAGGCGGGGGCGGCTTTCTTT
>TRBV7-6|TRBD1|15|TRBJ1-4|few
CASTRRGQTNEKLFF
TGTGCCAGCACTCGAAGGGGGCAGACTAATGAAAAACTGTTTTTT
>TRBV7-9|TRBD2|13|TRBJ2-3|NA
CASSSTSGDTQYF
TGTGCCAGCAGCTCCACTAGCGGAGATACGCAGTATTTT
>TRBV6-2/TRBV6-3|NA|15|TRBJ2-2|few
CASSWDGSGTGELFF
TGTGCCAGCAGTTGGGACGGGAGTGGCACCGGGGAGCTGTTTTTT
>TRBV6-6|NA|13|TRBJ1-3|NA
CASNVQHGNTIYF
TGTGCCAGCAACGTACAACATGGAAACACCATATATTTT
>TRBV5-6|NA|11|TRBJ2-1|many
CASSFLGEQFF
TGTGCCAGCAGCTTTCTTGGTGAGCAGTTCTTC
>TRBV11-2|TRBD2|21|TRBJ2-1|NA
CASSPRTSGSAALYSYNEQFF
TGTGCCAGCAGCCCTAGGACTAGCGGGAGTGCCGCCCTTTACTCCTACAATGAGCAGTTCTTC
>TRBV6-5|NA|15|TRBJ2-7|NA
CASSYSGDNSYEQYF
TGTGCCAGCAGTTACTCTGGAGATAACTCCTACGAGCAGTACTTC
>TRBV10-1|TRBD1|15|TRBJ2-1|few
CASSPGTGGRNEQFF
TGCGCCAGCAGTCCCGGGACAGGGGGACGAAATGAGCAGTTCTTC
>TRBV12-3/TRBV12-4|TRBD1|14|TRBJ2-1|NA
CASTLDRGHNEQFF
TGTGCCAGCACCCTCGACAGGGGCCACAATGAGCAGTTCTTC
>TRBV7-6|NA|13|TRBJ2-7|few
CASSSSTGYEQYF
TGTGCCAGCAGCTCAAGTACGGGTTACGAGCAGTACTTC
>TRBV10-3|NA|15|TRBJ1-2|NA
CAISEPRLSRYGYTF
TGTGCCATCAGTGAGCCTAGACTCTCTCGCTATGGCTACACCTTC
>TRBV5-1|NA|15|TRBJ2-3|many
CASSLRGPGTDTQYF
TGCGCCAGCAGCTTACGAGGGCCGGGCACAGATACGCAGTATTTT
>TRBV20-1|NA|14|TRBJ2-3|NA
CSARRLAIEDTQYF
TGCAGTGCTAGGCGGCTAGCGATCGAAGATACGCAGTATTTT
>TRBV4-3|NA|17|TRBJ2-7|NA
CASSQELGAFSPYEQYF
TGCGCCAGCAGCCAAGAATTGGGGGCATTTAGCCCCTACGAGCAGTACTTC
>TRBV6-6|NA|13|TRBJ2-4|NA
CASKEVTKNIQYF
TGTGCCAGCAAGGAAGTAACCAAAAACATTCAGTACTTC
>TRBV5-1|NA|13|TRBJ2-5|NA
CASSLNGQETQYF
TGCGCCAGCAGCTTGAACGGGCAGGAGACCCAGTACTTC
>TRBV5-5|TRBD1|14|TRBJ2-7|NA
CASSPRQGSDEQYF
TGTGCCAGCAGCCCTCGACAGGGGAGCGACGAGCAGTACTTC
>TRBV20-1|TRBD2|14|TRBJ2-3|NA
CSALAGVGTDTQYF
TGCAGTGCGCTAGCGGGAGTTGGCACAGATACGCAGTATTTT
>TRBV20-1|TRBD2|14|TRBJ2-1|NA
CSARRREAYNEQFF
TGCAGTGCGAGACGCCGGGAGGCCTACAATGAGCAGTTCTTC
>TRBV9|NA|15|TRBJ2-2|few
CASSVDSGNTGELFF
TGTGCCAGCAGCGTAGATAGCGGGAACACCGGGGAGCTGTTTTTT
>TRBV20-1|TRBD2|21|TRBJ2-5|NA
CSARVVWGLAGGPGSVETQYF
TGCAGTGCTAGAGTGGTGTGGGGGCTAGCGGGAGGGCCCGGTTCGGTCGAGACCCAGTACTTC
>TRBV5-6|NA|14|TRBJ2-7|NA
CASSSLGADYEQYF
TGTGCCAGCAGCTCCCTGGGCGCGGACTACGAGCAGTACTTC
>TRBV7-6|TRBD1|14|TRBJ2-5|NA
CASSVPGGLETQYF
TGTGCCAGCAGCGTACCAGGGGGCTTGGAGACCCAGTACTTC
>TRBV29-1|TRBD1|12|TRBJ2-7|NA
CSVGDRAYEQYF
TGCAGCGTTGGGGACAGGGCCTACGAGCAGTACTTC
>TRBV20-1|TRBD2|16|TRBJ2-7|NA
CIARDPAGRSSYEQYF
TGCATTGCTAGAGATCCCGCCGGGAGGAGCTCCTACGAGCAGTACTTC
>TRBV20-1|TRBD2|15|TRBJ2-2|NA
CSARGGRANTGELFF
TGCAGTGCTAGAGGCGGGAGGGCGAACACCGGGGAGCTGTTTTTT
>TRBV5-1|NA|14|TRBJ2-7|NA
CASSFSGRSYEQYF
TGCGCCAGCAGCTTCAGTGGAAGGTCCTACGAGCAGTACTTC
>TRBV19|TRBD2|16|TRBJ2-7|NA
CASSGGRTSGLYEQYF
TGTGCCAGTAGTGGAGGAAGGACTAGCGGGTTATACGAGCAGTACTTC
>TRBV5-4|TRBD2|17|TRBJ2-7|NA
CASSLGTGLAVTYEQYF
TGTGCCAGCAGCTTGGGGACGGGACTAGCGGTTACCTACGAGCAGTACTTC
>TRBV20-1|NA|15|TRBJ1-4|NA
CSAAPQGRENEKLFF
TGCAGTGCCGCGCCGCAGGGGCGGGAAAATGAAAAACTGTTTTTT
>TRBV5-1|NA|12|TRBJ2-3|many
CASSFHTDTQYF
TGCGCCAGCAGCTTCCATACAGATACGCAGTATTTT
>TRBV7-9|NA|17|TRBJ2-3|NA
CASSFRRGQGLTDTQYF
TGTGCCAGCAGCTTCAGACGGGGGCAGGGTCTCACAGATACGCAGTATTTT